Below, 24 T cell receptor beta chains from the same sample are listed, as sequenced in a study of identifying expanded T cells in peripheral blood. TCRdb's table, derived via immunoSEQ multiplex PCR, lists solely in-frame clones and lacks some. The sample contains about 86,000 clones, roughly 81% of which appear only once. The specimen sequenced was blood. These receptor sequences come from a person aged 18 to 70 in good health.

The rearrangement links TRBV5-1 to TRBJ2-1; possibly TRBD1 for D (5 bases). Trimming cost V 7 bases and J 9 bases, with 14 bases left between them. This CDR3 has 12 residues. Germline V CDR1 and CDR2: SGHRS, YFSETQ. The CDR3 loop reads CASYRTFPEQFF. The CDR3 DNA follows: TGCGCCAGCTACCGGACATTTCCTGAGCAGTTCTTC.

The chain employs TRBV7-9 and TRBJ2-5; 9 positions match TRBD1. The V segment lost 3 bases and the J segment 5 bases; nucleotides outside the gene matches: 4. CDR1 is SEHNR, CDR2 FQNEAQ, per germline (reference sequence). This CDR3 is built from 14 residues. In nucleotides, the CDR3 is TGTGCCAGCAGCTTGGGGACAGGGAAGGAGACCCAGTACTTC. This encodes CASSLGTGKETQYF.

J is TRBJ2-1 and V is TRBV7-8; 7 bases map to TRBD1. Germline V gene sequence: CDR1 SGHVS, CDR2 FQNEAQ. This CDR3 has 19 amino acids. V shed 5 bases and J 1 base; nucleotides not matched to a gene: 17. As DNA, the CDR3 is TGTGCCAGCAGCGACAGACAGGGTAGGCATCGAGAATCCTACAATGAGCAGTTCTTC. The encoded protein is CASSDRQGRHRESYNEQFF.

This chain uses TRBV30 with TRBJ1-1, with D possibly being TRBD1 (5 bases). Germline-derived CDR1 and CDR2 are GTSNPN and SVGIG (reference sequence). The length of the CDR3 is 16 residues. Trimming shortened V by 8 bases and J by 1 base, and 23 bases separated the two germline ends. The CDR3 loop is CARRSGTDGKNTEAFF. The CDR3 DNA is TGTGCCCGTCGGTCCGGGACCGACGGCAAGAACACTGAAGCTTTCTTT.

The chain is built from TRBV7-9 and TRBJ1-1; D gene uncertain. V lost 6 bases to trimming and J lost 7 bases, with 12 bases between them. Germline V gene data show CDR1 as SEHNR and CDR2 as FQNEAQ (reference sequence). The CDR3 is made up of 12 amino acids. The DNA of the CDR3 is TGTGCCAGCAGACTAGCGACCTTTGAAGCTTTCTTT. Its protein product is CASRLATFEAFF.

This chain links TRBV7-9 with TRBJ1-2; 7 nucleotides agree with TRBD1. Germline V CDR1 and CDR2: SEHNR, FQNEAQ (reference sequence). The V gene end was trimmed by 1 base and the J gene end by 4 bases; junction bases not matched to a gene: 0. This CDR3 spans 13 amino acids. The CDR3 protein is CASSLGTGYGYTF. DNA of the CDR3: TGTGCCAGCAGCTTAGGGACAGGCTATGGCTACACCTTC.

The chain uses TRBV7-8 and TRBJ1-5; no clear D gene. The V and J ends lost 0 bases and 5 bases respectively, with 5 bases between them. This CDR3 has 13 residues. CDR1 SGHVS and CDR2 FQNEAQ come from the germline V gene. The CDR3 DNA follows: TGTGCCAGCAGCTTAGCCTTGGATCAGCCCCAGCATTTT. Its translation: CASSLALDQPQHF.

The chain uses TRBV6-1 and TRBJ1-5; D unclear. CDR3 length: 12 amino acids. The V end lost 11 bases, the J end lost 1 base, and 9 bases lay between the germline ends. From germline, CDR1 is MNHNS and CDR2 SASEGT. In DNA, the CDR3 is TGTGCCTGTCGGTCCAGCAATCAGCCCCAGCATTTT. This encodes CACRSSNQPQHF.

This sequence joins TRBV5-1 and TRBJ1-4; 10 bases agree with TRBD1. Germline values: CDR1 SGHRS, CDR2 YFSETQ. The V gene end was trimmed by 6 bases and the J gene end by 6 bases; junction bases not matched to a gene: 8. The CDR3 runs to 15 residues. This CDR3 reads CASTRQGAVDEKLFF. DNA of the CDR3: TGCGCCAGCACCAGACAGGGGGCGGTCGATGAAAAACTGTTTTTT.

V gene TRBV7-9 combines with J gene TRBJ2-7, with D perhaps TRBD1 (5 bases). V dropped 3 bases and J dropped 4 bases, with 22 bases sitting between them. Germline V CDR1 and CDR2: SEHNR, FQNEAQ (reference sequence). The CDR3 covers 17 residues. The CDR3 loop is CASSFWNQDRGQYEQYF. The CDR3 region has the DNA TGTGCCAGCAGCTTCTGGAACCAAGACAGAGGTCAATACGAGCAGTACTTC.

The CDR3 nucleotides read TGTGCCAGCAGCTTGTCAGATTCCTATGGCTACACCTTC. It translates to CASSLSDSYGYTF. The chain links TRBV5-4 to TRBJ1-2; no definite D call. V lost 1 base to trimming and J lost 4 bases, with 8 bases between them. Germline loops: CDR1 SGHNT, CDR2 YYREEE (reference sequence). The CDR3 runs 13 residues.

The V and J genes are TRBV2 and TRBJ2-3, with D uncertain. The CDR3 loop spans 13 amino acids. The germline V gene encodes CDR1 SNHLY and CDR2 FYNNEI. The V and J ends lost 6 bases and 4 bases respectively, with 11 bases between them. CDR3 sequence: CASSYVSSDTQYF. CDR3 in DNA: TGTGCCAGCAGCTACGTGAGTTCAGATACGCAGTATTTT.

J is TRBJ1-2 and V is TRBV19; D not certain. This CDR3 spans 12 amino acids. V dropped 6 bases and J dropped 8 bases, with 13 bases sitting between them. In germline, CDR1 is LNHDA, CDR2 SQIVND (reference sequence). CDR3: CASSITRGGYTF. The CDR3 nucleotides are TGTGCCAGTAGCATAACCCGAGGGGGCTACACCTTC.

In its sample, this clone was seen a few times. V is TRBV18 and J is TRBJ1-2; D possibly corresponds to TRBD1 (5 bases). V was clipped by 6 bases and J by 0 bases, with 14 bases between them. The germline gives CDR1 KGHSH, CDR2 LQKENI. The CDR3 is 15 residues long. The CDR3 bases are TGTGCCAGCTCCCTCGATGACAGTGCTAACTATGGCTACACCTTC. It encodes CASSLDDSANYGYTF.

The J gene is TRBJ2-3, the V gene TRBV28; D may correspond to TRBD1 or TRBD2 (5 bases each). Trimming stripped 7 bases from V and 6 bases from J, with 20 bases between. Germline V gene sequence: CDR1 MDHEN, CDR2 SYDVKM. This CDR3 region has 15 residues. The DNA for the CDR3 is TGTGCCAGCATCTTCCGGGACCGATATACGGATACGCAGTATTTT. This translates into CASIFRDRYTDTQYF.

The chain joins TRBV18 to TRBJ2-7; the D gene is possibly TRBD1 (5 bases). This CDR3 is built from 16 residues. V was cut by 2 bases and J by 7 bases, with 21 bases left in between. The V gene's germline CDR1 is KGHSH and CDR2 LQKENI. CDR3 coding DNA: TGTGCCAGCTCACCAAACGGTACTCCTCTTAAGGGGGAGCAGTACTTC. This gives the protein CASSPNGTPLKGEQYF.

CDR3 DNA: TGTGCCAGCAGCCGAAGGGCGGGCACTGAAGCTTTCTTT. It encodes CASSRRAGTEAFF. The chain couples TRBV7-8 to TRBJ1-1; D ambiguous. This CDR3 has 13 amino acids. With 5 bases removed from V and 4 bases from J, the gap between germline ends came to 11 bases. CDR1 is SGHVS and CDR2 is FQNEAQ in the germline V gene.

The chain links TRBV27 to TRBJ2-3; TRBD2 is a possible D gene (5 bases). Trimming removed 9 bases at V and 3 bases at J, with 13 bases between. Germline V lookup: CDR1 MNHEY, CDR2 SMNVEV (reference sequence). This CDR3 region has 13 residues. The CDR3 region is CASTATGTDTQYF. In DNA, the CDR3 is TGTGCCAGTACCGCGACGGGGACAGATACGCAGTATTTT.

By share, this clone ranks as large. The rearrangement uses TRBV4-1 and TRBJ1-2; D not certain. Germline CDR1 reads MGHRA; CDR2 reads YSYEKL. The CDR3 has 9 amino acids. With 1 base removed from V and 9 bases from J, the gap between germline ends came to 0 bases. The CDR3 sequence: CASSQGYTF. In DNA form, the CDR3 reads TGCGCCAGCAGCCAAGGCTACACCTTC.

The V and J genes are TRBV5-8 and TRBJ1-2, with 10 bases that match TRBD1. Looked up from germline, CDR1 is SGHTS and CDR2 is YDEGEE. With 1 base clipped from V and 8 bases from J, the junction kept 11 bases outside the gene matches. The CDR3 runs to 16 residues. The CDR3 DNA reads TGTGCCAGCAGCTTGTTATTGTCCGGGACAGGGGACGGCTACACCTTC. Translation: CASSLLLSGTGDGYTF.

This chain uses TRBV11-3 with TRBJ2-6; 7 bases are a match to TRBD1. Germline loops: CDR1 SGHNT, CDR2 YENEEA. Germline trimming cut 5 bases from V and 4 bases from J; bases unmatched to any gene: 14. This CDR3 is built from 18 residues. CDR3 DNA sequence: TGTGCCAGCAGCGGCCGGACAGGATTGGGCTCGGGGGCCAACGTCCTGACTTTC. This encodes CASSGRTGLGSGANVLTF.

The V gene is TRBV15, the J gene TRBJ1-2; the D is unclear. The ends were cut back, 3 bases at V and 5 bases at J, with 19 bases in the middle. Per germline, CDR1 LNHNV and CDR2 YYDKDF (reference sequence). The CDR3 has 16 residues. The CDR3 DNA sequence: TGTGCCACCAGCAGTAATAGGCCCCCAACTCCTTATGGCTACACCTTC. Translated: CATSSNRPPTPYGYTF.

V gene TRBV29-1 combines with J gene TRBJ2-6; D unclear. Germline V CDR1 and CDR2: SQVTM, ANQGSEA. There are 16 residues in the CDR3. The V end lost 5 bases, the J end lost 0 bases, and 14 bases lay between the germline ends. The CDR3 nucleotides read TGCAGCGTTCTCCGATCACTGCACTCTGGGGCCAACGTCCTGACTTTC. Translated: CSVLRSLHSGANVLTF.

The chain combines TRBV4-3 with TRBJ2-7; no firm D call. CDR1 LGHNA and CDR2 YSLEER come from the germline V gene. This CDR3 region has 15 residues. V lost 1 base, J lost 0 bases, and 10 bases lay in between. The CDR3 region has the DNA TGCGCCAGCAGCCAAGGTAGGAGAAGCTCCTACGAGCAGTACTTC. Amino acid sequence: CASSQGRRSSYEQYF.